Listed here are 8 T cell receptor beta chains from one sample, sequenced in a study of T cells of healthy individuals. A single record per CDR3 protein comes from TCRdb applying MiXCR to the 5' RACE reads. Of about 96,000 distinct CDR3 sequences detected, around 17% appear once; the ten largest clones hold roughly 6.1%. The receptor set was obtained from a human donor in good health.

The rearrangement links TRBV6-5 to TRBJ2-3, with TRBD2 matching over 9 bases. CDR3 length: 15 amino acids. V shed 5 bases, J shed 0 bases, and the junction held 3 bases outside the gene matches. Germline V CDR1 and CDR2: MNHEY, SVGAGI. CDR3 residues: CASSRTSDSTDTQYF. CDR3 coding DNA: TGTGCCAGCAGTAGGACTAGCGATAGCACAGATACGCAGTATTTT.

This clonotype was picked up a small number of times. The rearrangement links TRBV9 to TRBJ1-2; TRBD1 matches at 7 bases. Germline V gives CDR1 SGDLS, CDR2 YYNGEE. The CDR3 extends over 17 amino acids. Unmatched junction bases numbered 18, after V lost 3 bases and J lost 7 bases. The CDR3: CASSETRRGQTTSGYTF. The CDR3 region has the DNA TGTGCCAGCAGCGAAACACGTAGGGGACAGACCACCTCTGGCTACACCTTC.

The J gene is TRBJ2-2, the V gene TRBV7-9; 10 bases agree with TRBD2. Germline V CDR1 and CDR2: SEHNR, FQNEAQ (reference sequence). The CDR3 consists of 15 residues. V was clipped by 2 bases and J by 7 bases; unmatched bases: 4. Written as DNA, the CDR3 is TGTGCCAGCAGCTTATCTAGCGGGAGCAACGGGGAGCTGTTTTTT. Protein product: CASSLSSGSNGELFF. Using reference TRBV7-9 and TRBJ2-2 for the parts outside the CDR3, the full variable domain is DTGVSQNPRHKITKRGQNVTFRCDPISEHNRLYWYRQTLGQGPEFLTYFQNEAQLEKSRLLSDRFSAERPKGSFSTLEIQRTEQGDSAMYLCASSLSSGSNGELFFGEGSRLTVL.

This clonotype was seen at least ten times. The CDR3, as DNA: TGCGCCAGCGGCCGGAGGACGGACTACAATGAGCAGTTCTTC. This gives the protein CASGRRTDYNEQFF. The rearrangement joins TRBV5-1 to TRBJ2-1, with TRBD2 as a possible D gene (5 bases). This CDR3 has 14 residues. The ends were cut back, 7 bases at V and 3 bases at J, with 14 bases in the middle. CDR1 and CDR2 from the germline V gene are SGHRS and YFSETQ.

V is TRBV4-3 and J is TRBJ2-1; 7 nucleotides line up with TRBD2. The germline V gene encodes CDR1 LGHNA and CDR2 YSLEER. The CDR3 loop spans 16 amino acids. Trimming removed 4 bases from V and 3 bases from J; junction bases left unmatched: 9. The CDR3 here is CASSPLGGNIYNEQFF. Here the CDR3 DNA reads TGCGCCAGCAGCCCCCTCGGGGGGAACATCTACAATGAGCAGTTCTTC.

This chain links TRBV19 with TRBJ2-3; no definite D call. CDR1 is LNHDA and CDR2 is SQIVND in the germline V gene (reference sequence). Trimming pared 5 bases from V and 2 bases from J, leaving 8 bases between. The CDR3 totals 13 residues. The CDR3 region has the DNA TGTGCCAGTAGTGCGGACCACACAGATACGCAGTATTTT. The encoded protein is CASSADHTDTQYF.

The chain carries TRBV5-1 and TRBJ2-1; 12 nucleotides agree with TRBD2. The CDR3 has 14 amino acids. Trimming at V came to 1 base and at J to 14 bases, leaving 7 bases not matched to a gene. CDR1 SGHRS and CDR2 YFSETQ come from the germline V gene. CDR3 sequence (DNA): TGCGCCAGCAGCTTGCCTTCTAGCGGGGGGGCCGAGTTCTTC. Residues: CASSLPSSGGAEFF.

The V and J genes are TRBV6-5 and TRBJ2-7; TRBD2 matches 10 bases. Germline V gene lookup returns CDR1 MNHEY and CDR2 SVGAGI. The ends lost 2 bases at V and 3 bases at J; junction bases unmatched: 4. CDR3 length: 15 amino acids. Here the CDR3 reads CASSYLAGEGYEQYF. CDR3 in DNA: TGTGCCAGCAGTTACCTAGCGGGGGAGGGCTACGAGCAGTACTTC.